These T cell receptor beta chains were read from a single sample in a study of blood T cell repertoires in COVID-19. Sequenced by immunoSEQ multiplex PCR; TCRdb stores in-frame clones only, minus some. Of a few hundred thousand clones in the sample, over 75% are singletons; the top ten hold 2.5% to 3.5%. Sequenced sample: PBMCs or T cells enriched from blood (not recorded which). Receptor source: a woman aged 25 to 39 who had recovered from COVID-19. Both conserved end residues are part of each CDR3. The order of the fields is D gene, V gene, J gene, clone size, CDR3 DNA, CDR3 protein. D genes are given only for firm matches. Only some rows state a clone size, as once, few, many or a class for expanded clones.

>TRBD1|TRBV4-2|TRBJ1-2|-
TGTGCCAGCAGCCAAGATTTGGGGACAGGGGGCAATACCTATGGCTACACCTTC
CASSQDLGTGGNTYGYTF
>-|TRBV5-1|TRBJ2-7|-
TGCGCCAGCAGCCTGGGCGCGTCGGTCTACGAGCAGTACTTC
CASSLGASVYEQYF
>TRBD1|TRBV2|TRBJ1-2|-
TGTGCCAGCATCCGGGACAGCAATAACTATGGCTACACCTTC
CASIRDSNNYGYTF
>-|TRBV7-9|TRBJ1-1|once
TGTGCCAGCAGCTTATTACAGGGAAGTCGGATCACTGAAGCTTTCTTT
CASSLLQGSRITEAFF
>-|TRBV30|TRBJ1-4|-
TGTGCCTGGAGTTCTGGGCCGGGAGGAGAAAAACTGTTTTTT
CAWSSGPGGEKLFF
>-|TRBV9|TRBJ2-2|-
TGTGCCAGCAGCGTAGCAGGAGGGGCCGGGGAGCTGTTTTTT
CASSVAGGAGELFF
>TRBD2|TRBV27|TRBJ2-7|-
TGTGCCAGCAGTCAAAGGACTAGCGGGAGTGGGATCGGTTCCCTCCACTACGAGCAGTACTTC
CASSQRTSGSGIGSLHYEQYF
>-|TRBV18|TRBJ2-7|-
TGTGCCAGCTCACCTAATGGAGGGTCATGGGGGTACGAGCAGTACTTC
CASSPNGGSWGYEQYF
>-|TRBV28|TRBJ2-1|once
TGTGCCAGCAGTGGGGGGACGTCAGAAATTGGGTACAATGAGCAGTTCTTC
CASSGGTSEIGYNEQFF
>TRBD1|TRBV7-2|TRBJ2-1|-
TGTGCCAGCAGAGGGACAGGGTATAGCAATGAGCAGTTCTTC
CASRGTGYSNEQFF
>-|TRBV7-9|TRBJ1-2|once
TGTGCCAGCAGCTTAGGGGCCTCTAACCATGGCTACACCTTC
CASSLGASNHGYTF
>-|TRBV29-1|TRBJ2-1|-
TGCAGCGTCCGGGTGGACATCTACAATGAGCAGTTCTTC
CSVRVDIYNEQFF
>-|TRBV27|TRBJ2-1|-
TGTGCCAGCAGTCAACAGGGTCCAGGTAACTCCTACAATGAGCAGTTCTTC
CASSQQGPGNSYNEQFF
>TRBD2|TRBV5-1|TRBJ2-7|-
TGCGCCAGCAGCGGGACTAGCGGGAGCCCTAACGCCGGTCACGAGCAGTACTTC
CASSGTSGSPNAGHEQYF
>-|TRBV18|TRBJ1-1|-
TGTGCCAGCTCACCACGGGCAGGGGACACTGAAGCTTTCTTT
CASSPRAGDTEAFF
>TRBD2|TRBV6-5|TRBJ2-5|once
TGTGCCAGCAGATTAGCGGGGTTCGAAGAGACCCAGTACTTC
CASRLAGFEETQYF
>-|TRBV19|TRBJ2-2|-
TGTGCCAGTAACACCAGGGTAAACACCGGGGAGCTGTTTTTT
CASNTRVNTGELFF
>TRBD1|TRBV6-5|TRBJ1-2|-
TGTGCCAGCAGTTGGACAGGGGGGTTCTATGGCTACACCTTC
CASSWTGGFYGYTF
>-|TRBV4-2|TRBJ2-7|-
TGTGCCAGCAGCCAAGACCACGCACAGGGCTATATCTACGAGCAGTACTTC
CASSQDHAQGYIYEQYF
>-|TRBV10-3|TRBJ2-5|-
TGTGCCATCAGAGGACAACCCCAAGAGACCCAGTACTTC
CAIRGQPQETQYF
>TRBD1|TRBV5-5|TRBJ2-7|-
TGTGCCAGCAGCCCATCCCACAGGGGCCCTCCTTACGAGCAGTACTTC
CASSPSHRGPPYEQYF
>TRBD1|TRBV11-1|TRBJ1-1|-
TGTGCCAGCAGCGTTACAGGGGGAAAAACTGAAGCTTTCTTT
CASSVTGGKTEAFF
>-|TRBV5-1|TRBJ2-6|-
TGCGCCAGCAGCCCTGACGGGGTAGGGGCCAACGTCCTGACTTTC
CASSPDGVGANVLTF
>TRBD1|TRBV10-3|TRBJ2-7|-
TGTGCCATCAACCCCGGGACAGGGGGCCACGAGCAGTACTTC
CAINPGTGGHEQYF
>-|TRBV10-3|TRBJ1-1|-
TGTGCCATCAGTGAGTCGCAGGCAGGGCCCACTGAAGCTTTCTTT
CAISESQAGPTEAFF
>TRBD1|TRBV5-1|TRBJ1-2|few
TGCGCCAGCAGCTTGGGCCAGGGGGCTTTTGATGGCTACACCTTC
CASSLGQGAFDGYTF
>TRBD1|TRBV10-2|TRBJ2-2|-
TGCGCCAGCCAAACGACGGGACAGGGGGCCGGGGAGCTGTTTTTT
CASQTTGQGAGELFF
>TRBD2|TRBV2|TRBJ2-7|-
TGTGCCAGCAGGGGGACTAGCGGGAGCAACGAGCAGTACTTC
CASRGTSGSNEQYF
>-|TRBV18|TRBJ1-3|-
TGTGCCAGCTCACCTAGGGAGGACACCATATATTTT
CASSPREDTIYF
>-|TRBV5-1|TRBJ2-7|once
TGCGCCAGCAGCTTGGACGGCGGAACCTACGAGCAGTACTTC
CASSLDGGTYEQYF
>-|TRBV4-1|TRBJ2-7|once
TGCGCCAGCAGCCAAGGGCGGCGTCGACTTGAGAACGAGCAGTACTTC
CASSQGRRRLENEQYF
>-|TRBV15|TRBJ1-3|-
TGTGCCACCAGCAGAGAAAGAGTCTCTGGAAACACCATATATTTT
CATSRERVSGNTIYF
>-|TRBV25-1|TRBJ2-2|-
TGTGCCAGCAGTGAGGGCGGGACAGCGTTAACCGGGGAGCTGTTTTTT
CASSEGGTALTGELFF